The 12 T cell receptor beta chains listed next were all sequenced from one sample in a study of blood T cell repertoires in COVID-19. Some clones are missing from TCRdb's copy, which holds only in-frame ones; the method was immunoSEQ multiplex PCR. The sample holds over 200,000 clones, over 70% seen once. The sequenced sample was PBMCs or T cells enriched from blood (not recorded which). The receptors come from a woman in her 30s who had been exposed to COVID-19.

The chain carries TRBV19 and TRBJ1-2; a possible D gene is TRBD1 (6 bases). This CDR3 is built from 14 residues. Trimming removed 5 bases from V and 6 bases from J, with 16 bases in between. The germline V gene encodes CDR1 LNHDA and CDR2 SQIVND (reference sequence). The CDR3 sequence is CASSQWGRNDGYTF. The CDR3 DNA reads as TGTGCCAGTAGTCAATGGGGGCGGAATGATGGCTACACCTTC.

The rearrangement uses TRBV5-1 and TRBJ1-2, with 9 positions matching TRBD1. Germline lookup yields CDR1 SGHRS and CDR2 YFSETQ. With 3 bases clipped from V and 2 bases from J, the junction kept 5 bases outside the gene matches. This CDR3 spans 15 amino acids. The CDR3 region is CASSSQTGGNYGYTF. The CDR3 region has the DNA TGCGCCAGCAGCTCCCAGACAGGGGGAAACTATGGCTACACCTTC. The entire variable domain, with the rest obtained from reference TRBV5-1 and TRBJ1-2, is as follows: KAGVTQTPRYLIKTRGQQVTLSCSPISGHRSVSWYQQTPGQGLQFLFEYFSETQRNKGNFPGRFSGRQFSNSRSEMNVSTLELGDSALYLCASSSQTGGNYGYTFGSGTRLTVV.

The chain uses TRBV5-6 and TRBJ2-1, with a weak D call TRBD2 (5 bases). The germline V and J ends were trimmed by 3 bases and 0 bases, with 10 bases remaining between them. Germline V CDR1 and CDR2: SGHDT, YYEEEE. This CDR3 spans 15 amino acids. The CDR3 region is CASSSSPSSYNEQFF. As DNA, the CDR3 is TGTGCCAGCAGCTCTAGCCCGAGCTCCTACAATGAGCAGTTCTTC.

The chain joins TRBV6-5 to TRBJ1-4; D possibly corresponds to TRBD1 (5 bases). The CDR3 is 14 residues long. V was shortened by 3 bases and J by 6 bases, with 11 bases between the two germline ends. Per germline, CDR1 MNHEY and CDR2 SVGAGI. For the CDR3, the DNA is TGTGCCAGCAGTTATAGGGGTGGGCATGAAAAACTGTTTTTT. Encoded protein: CASSYRGGHEKLFF.

The genes are TRBV7-9 and TRBJ2-7; 11 bases align to TRBD1. Germline values: CDR1 SEHNR, CDR2 FQNEAQ (reference sequence). With 5 bases clipped from V and 7 bases from J, the junction kept 10 bases outside the gene matches. CDR3 size: 15 residues. The CDR3 DNA is TGTGCCAGCAGCCCGACCGGGACAGGGGGAGAAGAGCAGTACTTC. Protein sequence: CASSPTGTGGEEQYF.

The genes are TRBV19 and TRBJ2-1, with a tentative D call TRBD2 (7 bases). Trimming shortened V by 4 bases and J by 2 bases, and 15 bases separated the two germline ends. Germline V lookup: CDR1 LNHDA, CDR2 SQIVND (reference sequence). There are 16 residues in the CDR3. Written as DNA, the CDR3 is TGTGCCAGTAGTAAATTCGGGGGGCCCACCTACAATGAGCAGTTCTTC. This gives the protein CASSKFGGPTYNEQFF.

This clone has only one observation. This sequence joins TRBV10-3 and TRBJ2-5; perhaps TRBD2 as D (6 bases). The CDR3 is made up of 11 amino acids. V lost 11 bases, J lost 1 base, and 8 bases lay in between. Germline V gives CDR1 ENHRY, CDR2 SYGVKD. CDR3 loop: CASGVQETQYF. The DNA for the CDR3 is TGTGCCTCGGGAGTCCAAGAGACCCAGTACTTC.

The J gene is TRBJ2-1, the V gene TRBV19, with TRBD2 matching 9 bases. V was clipped by 3 bases and J by 7 bases; unmatched bases: 10. Germline V gene lookup returns CDR1 LNHDA and CDR2 SQIVND (reference sequence). The CDR3 runs to 16 residues. The CDR3 region is CASSIGAGGPANEQFF. CDR3 nucleotide sequence: TGTGCCAGTAGTATCGGTGCGGGAGGGCCTGCTAATGAGCAGTTCTTC.

The chain carries TRBV3-1 (or the pseudogene TRBV3-2) and TRBJ1-4, with TRBD1 matching over 8 bases. The CDR3 totals 17 residues. Germline V gene lookup returns CDR1 LGHDT and CDR2 YNNKEL (reference sequence). V trimming: 0 bases; J trimming: 3 bases; junction bases outside the gene matches: 6. CDR3 sequence reads: CASSQDTGGPSNEKLFF. The DNA of the CDR3 is TGTGCCAGCAGCCAAGACACAGGGGGGCCTTCTAATGAAAAACTGTTTTTT.

The chain uses TRBV5-8 and TRBJ2-3; possible D gene TRBD2, 5 bases. This CDR3 region has 14 residues. In germline, CDR1 is SGHTS, CDR2 YDEGEE. Trimming pared 2 bases from V and 1 base from J, leaving 8 bases between. CDR3 DNA sequence: TGTGCCAGCAGCTTCGGACTGGGCACAGATACGCAGTATTTT. Translation: CASSFGLGTDTQYF.

This clone was counted a single time. The rearrangement links TRBV3-1 (or the pseudogene TRBV3-2) to TRBJ1-3; D is ambiguous. The CDR3 consists of 16 residues. The V gene lost 1 base and the J gene lost 4 bases, with 14 bases spanning the gap. Germline V gene data show CDR1 as LGHDT and CDR2 as YNNKEL (reference sequence). The CDR3 is CASSQGTGSGGNTIYF. CDR3 nucleotides: TGTGCCAGCAGCCAAGGGACGGGGTCTGGAGGAAACACCATATATTTT.

On this clone: This specimen includes other DNA sequences encoding the same CDR3. This rearrangement joins TRBV10-1 to TRBJ1-1; the D gene is possibly TRBD1 (6 bases). With 0 bases removed from V and 5 bases from J, the gap between germline ends came to 10 bases. CDR1 is WNHNN, CDR2 SYGVQD, per germline (reference sequence). The CDR3 has 14 residues. CDR3 bases: TGCGCCAGCAGTGAGTCAGGGGGAAGGACTGAAGCTTTCTTT. Encoded protein: CASSESGGRTEAFF.